The clone carrying this TCR beta chain was seen at least ten times. The antigen is unknown. The entry originates in a study of breast tumors, draining lymph nodes, adjacent tissues. Germline assignment: CDR1 SGHTA and CDR2 FQGNSA. The CDR3 loop spans 15 amino acids. The V gene end was trimmed by 4 bases and the J gene end by 4 bases; junction bases not matched to a gene: 6. MiXCR, applied by TCRdb to the multiplex PCR reads, yields one record per CDR3 protein. Here the sample spans more than 85,000 distinct CDR3 sequences, 21% being singletons. Study results and limitations: The lymph node origin of tumor T cells was framed as consistent with a hypothesis, not demonstrated.

Breast cancer patients provided tissue from their axillary draining lymph nodes. Sample: axillary lymph node tissue. The sequence was collected from a female donor with breast cancer. Some clones in this sample may be carry-over from other donors' samples. The chain couples TRBV7-2 to TRBJ1-5, with 8 bases matching TRBD1. The CDR3 here is CASSSPTGANQPQHF. Written as DNA, the CDR3 is TGTGCCAGCAGCTCACCGACAGGGGCAAATCAGCCCCAGCATTTT.